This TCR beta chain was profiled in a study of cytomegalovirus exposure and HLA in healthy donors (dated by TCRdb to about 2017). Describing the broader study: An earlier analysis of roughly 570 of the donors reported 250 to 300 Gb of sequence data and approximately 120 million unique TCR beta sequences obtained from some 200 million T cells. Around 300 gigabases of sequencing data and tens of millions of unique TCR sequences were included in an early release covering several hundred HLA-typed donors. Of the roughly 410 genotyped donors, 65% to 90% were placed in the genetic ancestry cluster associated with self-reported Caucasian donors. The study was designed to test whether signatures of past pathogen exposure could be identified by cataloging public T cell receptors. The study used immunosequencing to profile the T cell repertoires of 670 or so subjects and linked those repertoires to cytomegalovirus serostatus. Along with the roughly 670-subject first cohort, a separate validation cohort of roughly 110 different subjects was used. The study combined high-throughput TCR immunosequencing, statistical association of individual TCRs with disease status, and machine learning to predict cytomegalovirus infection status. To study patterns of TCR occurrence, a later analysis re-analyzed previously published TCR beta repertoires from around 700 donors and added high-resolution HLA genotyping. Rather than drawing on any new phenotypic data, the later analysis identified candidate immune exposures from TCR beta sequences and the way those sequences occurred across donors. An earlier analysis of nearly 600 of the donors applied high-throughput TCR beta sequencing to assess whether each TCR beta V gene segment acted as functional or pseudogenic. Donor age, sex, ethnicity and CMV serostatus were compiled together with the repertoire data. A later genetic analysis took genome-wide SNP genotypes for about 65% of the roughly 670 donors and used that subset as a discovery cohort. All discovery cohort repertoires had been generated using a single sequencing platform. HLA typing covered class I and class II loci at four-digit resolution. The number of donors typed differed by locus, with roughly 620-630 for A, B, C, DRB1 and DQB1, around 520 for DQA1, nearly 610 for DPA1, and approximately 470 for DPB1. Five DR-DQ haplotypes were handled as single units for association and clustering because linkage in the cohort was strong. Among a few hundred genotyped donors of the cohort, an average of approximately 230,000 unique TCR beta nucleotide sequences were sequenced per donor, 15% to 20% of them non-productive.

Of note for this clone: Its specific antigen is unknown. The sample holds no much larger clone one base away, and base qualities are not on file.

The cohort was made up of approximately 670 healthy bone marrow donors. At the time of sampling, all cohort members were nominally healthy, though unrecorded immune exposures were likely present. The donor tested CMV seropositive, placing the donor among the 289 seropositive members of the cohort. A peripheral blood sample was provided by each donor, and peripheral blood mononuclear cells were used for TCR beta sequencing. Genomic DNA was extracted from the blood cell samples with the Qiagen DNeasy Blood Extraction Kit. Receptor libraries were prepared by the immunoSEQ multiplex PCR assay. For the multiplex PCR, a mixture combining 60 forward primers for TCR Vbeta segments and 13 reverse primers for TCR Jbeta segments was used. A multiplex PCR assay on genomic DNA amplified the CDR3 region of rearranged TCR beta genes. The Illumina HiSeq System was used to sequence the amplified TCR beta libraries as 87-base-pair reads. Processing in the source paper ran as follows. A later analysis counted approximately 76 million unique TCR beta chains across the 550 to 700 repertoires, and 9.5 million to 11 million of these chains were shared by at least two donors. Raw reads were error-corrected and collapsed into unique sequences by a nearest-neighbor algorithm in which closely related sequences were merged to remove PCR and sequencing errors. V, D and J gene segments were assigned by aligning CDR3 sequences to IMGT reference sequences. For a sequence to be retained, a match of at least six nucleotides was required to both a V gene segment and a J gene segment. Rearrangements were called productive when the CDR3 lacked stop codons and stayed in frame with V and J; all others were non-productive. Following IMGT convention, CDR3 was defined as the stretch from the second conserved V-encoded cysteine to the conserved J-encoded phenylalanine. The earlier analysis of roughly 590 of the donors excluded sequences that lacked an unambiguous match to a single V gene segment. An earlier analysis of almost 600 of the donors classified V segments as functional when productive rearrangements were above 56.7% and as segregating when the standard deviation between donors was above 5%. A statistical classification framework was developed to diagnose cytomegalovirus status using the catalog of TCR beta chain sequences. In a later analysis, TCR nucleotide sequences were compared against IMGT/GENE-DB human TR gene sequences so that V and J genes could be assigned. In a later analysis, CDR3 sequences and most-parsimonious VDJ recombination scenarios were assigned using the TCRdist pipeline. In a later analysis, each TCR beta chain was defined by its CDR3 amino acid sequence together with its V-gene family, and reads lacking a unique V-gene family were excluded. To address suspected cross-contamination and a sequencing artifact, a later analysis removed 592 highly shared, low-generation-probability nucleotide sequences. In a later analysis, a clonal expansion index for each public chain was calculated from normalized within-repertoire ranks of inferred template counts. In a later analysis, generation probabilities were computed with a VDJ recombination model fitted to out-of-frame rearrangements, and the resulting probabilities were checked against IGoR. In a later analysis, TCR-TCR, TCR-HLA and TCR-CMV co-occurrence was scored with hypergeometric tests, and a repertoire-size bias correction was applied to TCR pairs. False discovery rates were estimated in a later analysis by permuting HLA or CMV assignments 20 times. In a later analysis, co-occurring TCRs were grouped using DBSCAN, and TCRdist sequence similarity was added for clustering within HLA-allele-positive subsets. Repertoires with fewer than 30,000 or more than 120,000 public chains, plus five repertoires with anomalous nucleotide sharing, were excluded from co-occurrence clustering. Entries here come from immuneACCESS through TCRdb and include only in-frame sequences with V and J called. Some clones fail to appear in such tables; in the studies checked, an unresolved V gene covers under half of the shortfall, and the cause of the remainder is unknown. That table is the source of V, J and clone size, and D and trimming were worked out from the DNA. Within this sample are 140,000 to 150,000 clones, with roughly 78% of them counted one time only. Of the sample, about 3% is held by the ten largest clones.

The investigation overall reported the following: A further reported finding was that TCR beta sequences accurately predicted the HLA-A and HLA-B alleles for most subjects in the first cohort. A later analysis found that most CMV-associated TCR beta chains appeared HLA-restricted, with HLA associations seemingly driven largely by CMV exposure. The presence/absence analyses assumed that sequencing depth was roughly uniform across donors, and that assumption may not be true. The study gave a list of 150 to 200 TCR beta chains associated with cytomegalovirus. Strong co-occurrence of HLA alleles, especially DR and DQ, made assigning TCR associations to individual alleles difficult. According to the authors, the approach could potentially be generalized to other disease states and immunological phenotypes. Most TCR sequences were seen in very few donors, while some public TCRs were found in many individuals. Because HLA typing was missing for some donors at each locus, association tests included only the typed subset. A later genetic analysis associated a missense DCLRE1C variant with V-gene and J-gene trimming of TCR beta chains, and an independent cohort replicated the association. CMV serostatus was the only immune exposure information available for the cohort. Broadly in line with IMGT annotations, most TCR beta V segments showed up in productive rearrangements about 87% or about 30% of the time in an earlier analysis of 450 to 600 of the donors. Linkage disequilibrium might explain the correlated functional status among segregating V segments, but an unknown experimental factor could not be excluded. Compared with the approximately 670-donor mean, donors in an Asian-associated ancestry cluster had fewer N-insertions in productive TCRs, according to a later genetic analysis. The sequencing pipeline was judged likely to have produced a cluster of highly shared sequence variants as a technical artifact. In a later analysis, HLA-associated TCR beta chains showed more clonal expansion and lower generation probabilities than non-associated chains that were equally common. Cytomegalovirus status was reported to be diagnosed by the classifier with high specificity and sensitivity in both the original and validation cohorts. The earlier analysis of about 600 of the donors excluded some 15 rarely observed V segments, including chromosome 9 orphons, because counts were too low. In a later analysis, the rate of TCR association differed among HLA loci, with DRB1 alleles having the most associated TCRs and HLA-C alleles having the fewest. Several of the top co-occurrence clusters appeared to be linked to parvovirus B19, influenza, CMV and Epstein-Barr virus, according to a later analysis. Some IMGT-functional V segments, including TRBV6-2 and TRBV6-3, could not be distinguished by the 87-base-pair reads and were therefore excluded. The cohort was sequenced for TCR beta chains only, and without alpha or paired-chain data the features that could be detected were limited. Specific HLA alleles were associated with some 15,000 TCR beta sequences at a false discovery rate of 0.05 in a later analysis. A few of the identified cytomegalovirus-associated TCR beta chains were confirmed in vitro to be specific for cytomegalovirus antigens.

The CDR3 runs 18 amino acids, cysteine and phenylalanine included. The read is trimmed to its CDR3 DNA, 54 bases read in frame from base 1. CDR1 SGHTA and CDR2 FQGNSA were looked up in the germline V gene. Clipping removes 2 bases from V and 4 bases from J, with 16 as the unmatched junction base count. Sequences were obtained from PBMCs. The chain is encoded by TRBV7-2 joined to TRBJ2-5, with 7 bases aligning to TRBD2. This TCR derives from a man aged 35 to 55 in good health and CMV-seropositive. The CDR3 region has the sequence CASSLRENSGLTIETQYF. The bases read TGTGCCAGCAGCTTAAGGGAGAATAGCGGGCTCACCATAGAGACCCAGTACTTC.